Shown below are 19 T cell receptor beta chains from a single sample sequenced in a study of control samples from healthy donors and cancer patients. TCRdb's table, derived via immunoSEQ multiplex PCR, lists solely in-frame clones and lacks some. The sample carries 120,000 or so clones, around 87% recorded once. Sequenced input: blood. The receptors shown here come from a man between 60 and 70 years old in good health.

The rearrangement uses TRBV28 and TRBJ1-1; 8 bases map to TRBD1. V lost 4 bases to trimming and J lost 3 bases; unmatched junction nucleotides: 4. CDR1 is MDHEN and CDR2 is SYDVKM in the germline V gene. The CDR3 has 14 residues. CDR3: CASSYRGGDTEAFF. CDR3 in DNA: TGTGCCAGCAGTTACAGGGGGGGTGACACTGAAGCTTTCTTT. Full variable domain (outside the CDR3, taken from reference TRBV28 and TRBJ1-1): DVKVTQSSRYLVKRTGEKVFLECVQDMDHENMFWYRQDPGLGLRLIYFSYDVKMKEKGDIPEGYSVSREKKERFSLILESASTNQTSMYLCASSYRGGDTEAFFGQGTRLTVV.

DNA of the CDR3: TGTGCCACCAGTGATTGGATAAACCGCAATGAGCAGTTCTTC. This codes for CATSDWINRNEQFF. The J gene is TRBJ2-1, the V gene TRBV24-1, with D unclear. Trimming removed 2 bases at V and 6 bases at J, with 10 bases between. Germline values: CDR1 KGHDR, CDR2 SFDVKD. The CDR3 has 14 amino acids.

V usage is TRBV7-6 and J usage is TRBJ1-1, with TRBD1 identical over 8 bases. The CDR3 has 14 amino acids. The V gene end was trimmed by 5 bases and the J gene end by 2 bases; junction bases not matched to a gene: 4. The germline gives CDR1 SGHVS, CDR2 FNYEAQ. The CDR3 loop reads CASSPGQENTEAFF. The CDR3, as DNA: TGTGCCAGCAGCCCGGGACAGGAAAACACTGAAGCTTTCTTT.

The chain links TRBV28 to TRBJ1-6; TRBD1 agrees at 10 bases. The trim removed 2 bases at V and 1 base at J, leaving 8 bases unmatched. Germline assignment: CDR1 MDHEN and CDR2 SYDVKM. The CDR3 totals 19 residues. CDR3 in DNA: TGTGCCAGCAGTTTAAGGATGGGACAGGGGAGTTCCTATAATTCACCCCTCCACTTT. Its translation is CASSLRMGQGSSYNSPLHF.

This chain links TRBV2 with TRBJ2-3; D unclear. CDR1 SNHLY and CDR2 FYNNEI come from the germline V gene. The V end lost 8 bases, the J end lost 5 bases, and 5 bases lay between the germline ends. The length of the CDR3 is 10 residues. The CDR3 bases are TGTGCCAGCGAGAGAGATACGCAGTATTTT. Its translation: CASERDTQYF.

V is TRBV7-9 and J is TRBJ1-6; 7 bases line up with TRBD1. CDR3 size: 14 residues. V lost 0 bases, J lost 10 bases, and 3 bases stayed unmatched. Germline lookup yields CDR1 SEHNR and CDR2 FQNEAQ (reference sequence). CDR3 sequence (DNA): TGTGCCAGCAGCTTAGCAGGGGGCGAATCACCCCTCCACTTT. Translating gives CASSLAGGESPLHF.

The J gene is TRBJ2-6, the V gene TRBV24-1; no clear D. V lost 9 bases to trimming and J lost 4 bases, with 3 bases between them. The CDR3 extends over 11 amino acids. Germline V gene data show CDR1 as KGHDR and CDR2 as SFDVKD. CDR3 in DNA: TGTGCCACCGAGGGGGCCAACGTCCTGACTTTC. It codes for CATEGANVLTF.

This clone has a handful of counts. The sample contains more than one DNA sequence encoding this CDR3. The chain links TRBV7-3 to TRBJ2-2; D gene unclear. Germline V gene sequence: CDR1 SGHTA, CDR2 FQGTGA. The CDR3 covers 12 residues. The V gene lost 5 bases and the J gene lost 5 bases, with 6 bases spanning the gap. In nucleotides, the CDR3 is TGTGCCAGCAGCCTAGGAACCGGGGAGCTGTTTTTT. Protein sequence: CASSLGTGELFF.

J is TRBJ1-5 and V is TRBV28, with D possibly being TRBD1 (6 bases). Per germline, CDR1 MDHEN and CDR2 SYDVKM. V lost 6 bases, J lost 0 bases, and 12 bases lay in between. The CDR3 has 15 amino acids. For the CDR3, the DNA is TGTGCCAGCAGGGGGACACCCTTTAGCAATCAGCCCCAGCATTTT. Translating gives CASRGTPFSNQPQHF.

This clone was detected a few times. The chain is built from TRBV19 and TRBJ1-1; D gene unclear. V lost 5 bases and J 3 bases, leaving 4 bases between the germline ends. The CDR3 has 11 residues. Germline V gene data show CDR1 as LNHDA and CDR2 as SQIVND (reference sequence). The CDR3 here is CASSWYTEAFF. The CDR3 DNA follows: TGTGCCAGTAGTTGGTACACTGAAGCTTTCTTT.

This clone was counted a few times. The CDR3 nucleotides are TGTGCCAGCAGCTTAGGTGGGGGGTCCGGAGAGCAGTACTTC. This encodes CASSLGGGSGEQYF. The chain recombines TRBV11-2 with TRBJ2-7; tentative D call: TRBD2 (6 bases). The CDR3 totals 14 residues. V lost 1 base and J 7 bases, leaving 14 bases between the germline ends. CDR1 is SGHAT and CDR2 is FQNNGV in the germline V gene.

The chain uses TRBV24-1 and TRBJ1-3, with unresolved D. V lost 6 bases, J lost 0 bases, and 5 bases lay in between. CDR1 and CDR2 (germline): KGHDR, SFDVKD. This CDR3 contains 13 residues. The CDR3, as DNA: TGTGCCACCAGTCCCAGCTCTGGAAACACCATATATTTT. This codes for CATSPSSGNTIYF.

The chain combines TRBV6-5 with TRBJ2-5, with 8 bases identical to TRBD2. Looked up from germline, CDR1 is MNHEY and CDR2 is SVGAGI. The CDR3 is 16 residues long. After removal of 2 bases from V and 2 bases from J, the junction contained 7 bases not matched to a gene. CDR3 nucleotides: TGTGCCAGCAGTTACGCCGCCAGCGGGGGTCAAGAGACCCAGTACTTC. Encoded protein: CASSYAASGGQETQYF.

The genes are TRBV6-6 and TRBJ2-3, with TRBD2 matching over 10 bases. J was trimmed by 5 bases and V by 2 bases; bases with no gene match: 7. This CDR3 is 16 amino acids long. Germline values: CDR1 MNHNY, CDR2 SVGAGI (reference sequence). The chain's CDR3 is CASSYEAGGGGDTQYF. The CDR3 bases are TGTGCCAGCAGTTACGAAGCGGGGGGGGGCGGAGATACGCAGTATTTT.

The chain carries TRBV10-3 and TRBJ1-4; D is perhaps TRBD1 (6 bases). CDR3 length: 15 residues. Germline values: CDR1 ENHRY, CDR2 SYGVKD. V lost 6 bases to trimming and J lost 0 bases, with 11 bases between them. CDR3 sequence: CAISAGVSTNEKLFF. The DNA for the CDR3 is TGTGCCATCAGCGCAGGGGTATCAACTAATGAAAAACTGTTTTTT.

The rearrangement joins TRBV2 to TRBJ2-3; 9 bases align to TRBD2. In germline, CDR1 is SNHLY, CDR2 FYNNEI. The CDR3 spans 20 residues. The V gene end was trimmed by 6 bases and the J gene end by 2 bases; junction bases not matched to a gene: 21. The CDR3 DNA reads TGTGCCAGCAGGGAGGTCAATCCTAGCGGGGACATTACGATCACAGATACGCAGTATTTT. Translated: CASREVNPSGDITITDTQYF.

The rearrangement joins TRBV6-6 to TRBJ2-1; TRBD1 matches 8 bases. The CDR3 length is 15 residues. Germline values: CDR1 MNHNY, CDR2 SVGAGI (reference sequence). V shed 6 bases and J 2 bases; nucleotides not matched to a gene: 6. The CDR3 protein is CASRLTGDPYNEQFF. CDR3 in DNA: TGTGCCAGCAGATTGACAGGGGATCCCTACAATGAGCAGTTCTTC.

The rearrangement uses TRBV5-1 and TRBJ2-7; the match to TRBD1 covers 8 bases. The junction had 15 bases not matched to a gene; V was cut back by 0 bases and J by 7 bases. The germline V gene encodes CDR1 SGHRS and CDR2 YFSETQ. The CDR3 runs 17 residues. The CDR3 bases are TGCGCCAGCAGCTTGGGCGTCAGGGGGCAGGGGGCGGATGAGCAGTACTTC. This gives the protein CASSLGVRGQGADEQYF.

The chain links TRBV5-1 to TRBJ2-6, with no clear D. CDR3 length equals 14 residues. Germline V gene data show CDR1 as SGHRS and CDR2 as YFSETQ. V was cut by 0 bases and J by 0 bases, with 1 base left in between. The CDR3: CASSLGSGANVLTF. CDR3 nucleotide sequence: TGCGCCAGCAGCTTGGGCTCTGGGGCCAACGTCCTGACTTTC. Combining the CDR3 with reference TRBV5-1 and TRBJ2-6 gives the whole variable domain KAGVTQTPRYLIKTRGQQVTLSCSPISGHRSVSWYQQTPGQGLQFLFEYFSETQRNKGNFPGRFSGRQFSNSRSEMNVSTLELGDSALYLCASSLGSGANVLTFGAGSRLTVL.